The text below deals with one TCR beta chain. This record belongs to a study of blood T cell repertoires in COVID-19. As for the study in general: Samples taken during acute and convalescent COVID-19 were collected in the United States, Italy and Spain. From T cells, B-cell-depleted T cells, or PBMCs came the material, which was cDNA or gDNA.

The CDR3 contains 15 residues. After removal of 4 bases from V and 0 bases from J, the junction contained 4 bases not matched to a gene. The V gene's germline CDR1 is ENHRY and CDR2 SYGVKD. Study processing details: Nucleated cell counts were estimated from reference gene primer amplification. Clones were sequenced by immunoSEQ multiplex PCR, and TCRdb holds only the in-frame ones, with some missing. That table supplies the V and J calls and clone size; D and trimming were determined from the DNA. Seen here are about 73,000 clones, 82% observed once, and the top ten hold under 4.5%. The gene calls are TRBV10-3 and TRBJ1-1; TRBD1 matches at 8 bases. The sequence derives from a woman aged 60-75 years with acute or convalescent COVID-19. The sample comprised peripheral blood. DNA for the CDR3: TGTGCCATCAGTGGACGACAGGGGATGAACACTGAAGCTTTCTTT. This encodes CAISGRQGMNTEAFF.